The text below deals with one TCR beta chain. Its specificity is unknown. CDR3 length equals 15 residues. Trimming removed 1 base at V and 6 bases at J, with 15 bases between. The V gene's germline CDR1 is SGHTA and CDR2 FQGNSA. Scientists ran DNA taken from cultured CD4+ T cells through the Oncomine TCR Beta short-read assay for sequencing. TCRdb re-called the PCR reads through MiXCR, storing one row per CDR3 protein. Here the sample spans 6,500 to 8,500 distinct CDR3 sequences, less than 80% being singletons. This sample was taken from a study of vaccination and CD4 T cells after COVID-19. Study summary: Convalescent patients gave post-COVID blood a median about 110 days post-diagnosis, range 35 to 161. Cells were stimulated with overlapping spike peptides from SARS-CoV-2, HCoV-NL63, HCoV-OC43 and HCoV-229E. The study's findings and limits: Early timepoints after natural infection were not analyzed in these convalescent patients.

Treatment defined: roughly 11-day PBMC culture with coronavirus spike peptide pools or control peptides (ViraFEST assay). Once peptide pools had expanded antigen-specific T cells, ViraFEST sequenced TCRs. Sequenced material: CD4+ T cells from blood, cultured in vitro. V usage is TRBV7-2 and J usage is TRBJ2-5; D ambiguous. This sequence was found in a human donor who had recovered from COVID-19. The CDR3 region is CASSLDRNRPQTQYF. In DNA, the CDR3 is TGTGCCAGCAGCTTAGATCGTAACCGGCCACAGACCCAGTACTTC.